The following is a TCR beta chain sequence with its context. Spike-ins of synthetic TCR analog templates went into each PCR. Clones were read by immunoSEQ multiplex PCR, and TCRdb kept only the in-frame ones, dropping some. The sample holds 70,000 or so clones, roughly nine tenths seen once. This sample is drawn from a study of PD-L1 blockade in urothelial cancer. As for the study in general: Previous chemotherapy exposure amounted to 0 to 3 regimens for patients.

The CDR3 is made up of 16 amino acids. Germline assignment: CDR1 SGHRS and CDR2 YFSETQ. The ends lost 4 bases at V and 6 bases at J; junction bases unmatched: 10. Described time point: pretreatment peripheral blood. Per patient, between 1 and 8 samples were collected at pretreatment and on-treatment time points. The receptor comes from a man aged 65-85 years with urothelial cancer. The V call is TRBV5-1, the J call TRBJ2-3; 11 bases match TRBD1. The sequenced sample was PBMCs, obtained around atezolizumab (anti-PD-L1) treatment. The CDR3 DNA is TGCGCCAGCAGCAACAAGGACAGGGGGCAATCTGATACGCAGTATTTT. Translation: CASSNKDRGQSDTQYF.